This T cell receptor (beta chain) was observed in a study of T-cell reconstitution after alpha-beta-depleted transplantation in children. On this clonotype: Its antigen is not known.

V was pared by 5 bases and J by 1 base, with 15 bases between. CDR3 size: 16 residues. Germline V CDR1 and CDR2: SGHVS, FQNEAQ. Unique molecular identifiers were used in preparing the TCRbeta library. Each CDR3 protein is one row after TCRdb ran MiXCR on the PCR reads. The sample lists about 240,000 distinct CDR3 sequences, 20% to 30% occurring once. Study observations and caveats: Among T cells one year after transplant, newly produced cells accounted for most counts and diversity.

This specimen consisted of PBMCs, obtained before TCRalphabeta/CD19-depleted stem cell transplant. This sequence was found in a girl aged 2-10 years with Fanconi anemia, due to receive a stem cell transplant. J is TRBJ2-4 and V is TRBV7-8, with D tentatively TRBD1 (5 bases). CDR3 sequence: CASSDDSKGAKNIQYF. Written as DNA, the CDR3 is TGTGCCAGCAGCGATGACAGCAAAGGGGCCAAAAACATTCAGTACTTC.